Below, 14 T cell receptor beta chains from the same sample are listed, as sequenced in a study of blood T cell repertoires in COVID-19. The data were produced by immunoSEQ multiplex PCR, yet TCRdb's version contains in-frame clones alone and is incomplete. The sample includes around 250,000 clones, roughly 90% of them seen just once. Source material: PBMCs or T cells enriched from blood (not recorded which). The source of these receptors is a woman aged 25-40 years who had recovered from COVID-19.

The genes are TRBV7-9 and TRBJ1-1; 9 positions match TRBD1. CDR3 length: 16 amino acids. Germline CDR1 reads SEHNR; CDR2 reads FQNEAQ (reference sequence). V lost 0 bases and J lost 0; bases outside the gene matches: 2. CDR3 amino acids: CASSLAGQGLNTEAFF. CDR3 DNA sequence: TGTGCCAGCAGCTTAGCGGGACAGGGATTGAACACTGAAGCTTTCTTT. Based on the CDR3 plus reference TRBV7-9 and TRBJ1-1, the full variable domain is DTGVSQNPRHKITKRGQNVTFRCDPISEHNRLYWYRQTLGQGPEFLTYFQNEAQLEKSRLLSDRFSAERPKGSFSTLEIQRTEQGDSAMYLCASSLAGQGLNTEAFFGQGTRLTVV.

V and J are TRBV28 and TRBJ1-2; perhaps TRBD1 as D (5 bases). This CDR3 has 14 amino acids. The V gene lost 2 bases and the J gene lost 8 bases, with 15 bases spanning the gap. CDR1 MDHEN and CDR2 SYDVKM come from the germline V gene. In DNA, the CDR3 is TGTGCCAGCAGTTTACAGGGTCTATCTCAAGGCTACACCTTC. Protein: CASSLQGLSQGYTF.

V is TRBV28 and J is TRBJ2-7; TRBD1 matches 9 bases. In germline, CDR1 is MDHEN, CDR2 SYDVKM. V dropped 6 bases and J dropped 9; count of bases not matched to a gene: 15. CDR3 length equals 15 residues. The DNA for the CDR3 is TGTGCCAGCAGCCCATACACCGGACAGGGGAGGGGGCAGTACTTC. It translates to CASSPYTGQGRGQYF.

The chain joins TRBV28 to TRBJ2-1, with D perhaps TRBD1 (6 bases). The CDR3 has 13 amino acids. Trimming took 10 bases from V and 7 from J, leaving 17 bases between them. The germline CDR1 and CDR2 sequences are MDHEN and SYDVKM. The CDR3 DNA sequence: TGTGCCAACCGCAGGGTAGGGGGAAATGAGCAGTTCTTC. Protein product: CANRRVGGNEQFF.

The V and J genes are TRBV13 and TRBJ2-2, with a possible D match to TRBD2 (6 bases). V was cut by 1 base and J by 0 bases, with 9 bases left in between. The CDR3 is made up of 16 amino acids. Germline V gene lookup returns CDR1 PRHDT and CDR2 FYEKMQ (reference sequence). The chain's CDR3 is CASSLEEGPNTGELFF. The CDR3 DNA sequence: TGTGCCAGCAGCTTAGAGGAGGGACCGAACACCGGGGAGCTGTTTTTT.

The J gene is TRBJ1-2, the V gene TRBV28; D gene unclear. The CDR3 has 11 residues. Germline values: CDR1 MDHEN, CDR2 SYDVKM. The CDR3 nucleotides read TGTGCATCAAGCGAAACATATGGCTACACCTTC. Translated, it gives CASSETYGYTF.

The V call is TRBV6-5, the J call TRBJ1-1; D not resolved. CDR1 MNHEY and CDR2 SVGAGI come from the germline V gene. The V end lost 2 bases, the J end lost 0 bases, and 7 bases lay between the germline ends. This CDR3 is 14 amino acids long. CDR3 amino acids: CASSYGLLNTEAFF. CDR3 bases: TGTGCCAGCAGTTACGGACTTCTGAACACTGAAGCTTTCTTT.

The chain has TRBV4-2 and TRBJ1-3; 12 bases are shared with TRBD1. Per the germline V gene, CDR1 is LGHNA and CDR2 is YNFKEQ. The CDR3 has 18 residues. V shed 4 bases, J shed 5 bases, and the junction held 12 bases outside the gene matches. CDR3 DNA sequence: TGTGCCAGCAGCCTCCGGGACAGGGGGCAGGGTCGGAGAAACACCATATATTTT. It codes for CASSLRDRGQGRRNTIYF.

The gene calls are TRBV28 and TRBJ1-4; D is unclear. The germline V and J ends were trimmed by 10 bases and 4 bases, with 4 bases remaining between them. This CDR3 contains 10 residues. Per the germline V gene, CDR1 is MDHEN and CDR2 is SYDVKM. This chain's CDR3 is CATFNEKLFF. In DNA, the CDR3 is TGTGCCACCTTTAATGAAAAACTGTTTTTT.

The chain uses TRBV7-8 and TRBJ2-1; D is possibly TRBD2 (5 bases). This CDR3 is 16 amino acids long. In germline, CDR1 is SGHVS, CDR2 FQNEAQ. V lost 0 bases and J lost 8, with 17 bases in between. CDR3 bases: TGTGCCAGCAGCTTAGCGCGGTGGGAGAAATTGCATGAGCAGTTCTTC. Translation: CASSLARWEKLHEQFF. Supplemented by reference TRBV7-8 and TRBJ2-1, the full variable domain reads GAGVSQSPRYKVAKRGQDVALRCDPISGHVSLFWYQQALGQGPEFLTYFQNEAQLDKSGLPSDRFFAERPEGSVSTLKIQRTQQEDSAVYLCASSLARWEKLHEQFFGPGTRLTVL.

The CDR3 region is CASSLNGYEQYF. CDR3 DNA sequence: TGTGCCAGCAGTTTAAACGGTTACGAGCAGTACTTC. This rearrangement joins TRBV27 to TRBJ2-7; D gene uncertain. V was cut by 2 bases and J by 4 bases, with 6 bases left in between. Germline V gene data show CDR1 as MNHEY and CDR2 as SMNVEV (reference sequence). The CDR3 loop spans 12 amino acids.

The gene calls are TRBV9 and TRBJ2-3, with 7 bases fitting TRBD2. The CDR3 loop spans 17 amino acids. The J segment lost 1 base and the V segment lost 3 bases, leaving 11 bases of the junction unmatched. CDR1 is SGDLS and CDR2 is YYNGEE in the germline V gene. The CDR3 DNA reads as TGTGCCAGCAGCGCGGCGCCAAGCGGGAAGGGCACAGATACGCAGTATTTT. It encodes CASSAAPSGKGTDTQYF.

The rearrangement links TRBV6-2 or TRBV6-3 to TRBJ2-7; D uncertain. Trimming took off 0 bases at V and 4 bases at J, with 10 bases between the two ends. CDR3 length: 14 amino acids. Per germline, CDR1 MNHEY and CDR2 SVGEGT. The CDR3 loop is CASSYSSDPYEQYF. In nucleotides, the CDR3 is TGTGCCAGCAGTTACTCTTCAGATCCATACGAGCAGTACTTC.

The chain is built from TRBV28 and TRBJ1-2; 7 bases map to TRBD1. The junction had 12 bases not matched to a gene; V was cut back by 6 bases and J by 2 bases. The CDR3 length is 16 residues. Germline V gives CDR1 MDHEN, CDR2 SYDVKM. As DNA, the CDR3 is TGTGCCAGCAGCTTCGCCCGGACAGGTTTCAACTATGGCTACACCTTC. Amino acid sequence: CASSFARTGFNYGYTF.